Each of the 12 T cell receptor beta chains below was sequenced from the same sample in a study of T cells in Graves' hyperthyroidism and ophthalmopathy. Template material for amplifying TCR beta CDR3 regions consisted of RNA transcripts. Using the HTBI primer set, a first-round RT-PCR was run on the TCR CDR3. TCRdb re-analysed the multiplex PCR reads in MiXCR, keeping a single row per CDR3 protein. The repertoire has roughly 500,000 distinct CDR3 sequences, 40% to 50% of them found once; the top ten carry about 45%. The sample consisted of peripheral blood or thyroid tissue (not recorded which). These receptors all come from an adult woman with Graves' disease, either hyperthyroidism or ophthalmopathy (not recorded which).

J is TRBJ1-1 and V is TRBV25-1, with D maybe TRBD1 (5 bases). Germline CDR1 is MGHDK and CDR2 is SYGVNS. V gave up 6 bases and J gave up 5 bases, with 31 bases separating them. The CDR3 sequence is 19 residues long. The CDR3 region has the DNA TGTGCCAGCAGCCAAGGCGGGGGGAACCCGAGGCAGGTTTGGACTGAAGCTTTCTTT. Its protein is CASSQGGGNPRQVWTEAFF.

In its sample, this clonotype was seen once. The CDR3 spells CASSHGQGDGYTF. CDR3 DNA: TGTGCCAGCAGCCACGGACAGGGGGATGGCTACACCTTC. The gene calls are TRBV12-3 or TRBV12-4 and TRBJ1-2; 10 bases agree with TRBD1. This CDR3 is 13 amino acids long. The J segment lost 6 bases and the V segment lost 6 bases, leaving 4 bases of the junction unmatched.

The V call is TRBV14, the J call TRBJ1-1; unclear D gene. In germline, CDR1 is SGHDN, CDR2 FVKESK. This CDR3 contains 13 residues. Trimming shortened V by 8 bases and J by 4 bases, and 14 bases separated the two germline ends. Here the CDR3 reads CASSPAVSTEAFF. In DNA, the CDR3 is TGTGCCAGCTCACCGGCCGTGAGCACTGAAGCTTTCTTT.

As concerns this clonotype: It may be a read error: a sequence one base away is much more abundant. The chain uses TRBV6-5 and TRBJ1-6; the match to TRBD1 covers 8 bases. CDR1 is MNHEY, CDR2 SVGAGI, per germline. There are 15 residues in the CDR3. The chain's CDR3 is CAGSYSDREASPLHF. The CDR3 DNA reads as TGTGCCGGCAGTTACTCGGACAGGGAAGCTTCACCCCTCCACTTT.

The chain combines TRBV20-1 with TRBJ1-4, with D perhaps TRBD1 (5 bases). Looked up from germline, CDR1 is DFQATT and CDR2 is SNEGSKA (reference sequence). This CDR3 comprises 12 residues. Trimming left V 6 bases short and J 8 bases short, with 13 bases between. Here the CDR3 reads CSATAEGEKLFF. CDR3 bases: TGCAGTGCCACGGCAGAGGGGGAAAAACTGTTTTTT.

This clonotype came up a few times. The chain has TRBV4-1 and TRBJ1-4; a weak D match, TRBD1 (6 bases). Germline CDR1 is MGHRA and CDR2 is YSYEKL. This CDR3 is 18 amino acids long. With 4 bases removed from V and 0 bases from J, the gap between germline ends came to 18 bases. The CDR3 sequence: CASSLSPRGAATNEKLFF. The CDR3 DNA follows: TGCGCCAGCAGCCTGAGCCCTCGGGGGGCCGCAACTAATGAAAAACTGTTTTTT.

This clonotype was found many times. This chain links TRBV15 with TRBJ2-5, with 7 bases identical to TRBD2. This CDR3 is built from 15 residues. V shed 0 bases and J 7 bases; nucleotides not matched to a gene: 8. The germline CDR1 and CDR2 sequences are LNHNV and YYDKDF (reference sequence). The CDR3, as DNA: TGTGCCACCAGCAGAGATACGGGACCGGGGGGGACCCAGTACTTC. As protein: CATSRDTGPGGTQYF.

The chain is built from TRBV5-1 and TRBJ2-7, with 8 bases lining up with TRBD1. The CDR3 is made up of 13 amino acids. Germline CDR1 is SGHRS and CDR2 is YFSETQ. V was pared by 3 bases and J by 3 bases, with 2 bases of the junction left unmatched. CDR3 residues: CASSWGTGYEQYF. The CDR3 DNA follows: TGCGCCAGCAGCTGGGGGACAGGCTACGAGCAGTACTTC.

This chain joins TRBV6-5 and TRBJ1-2; D ambiguous. The CDR3 totals 13 residues. The V end lost 2 bases, the J end lost 6 bases, and 10 bases lay between the germline ends. Looked up from germline, CDR1 is MNHEY and CDR2 is SVGAGI. CDR3 region: CASSYKGENGYTF. CDR3 DNA sequence: TGTGCCAGCAGTTACAAGGGCGAGAATGGCTACACCTTC.

This chain uses TRBV29-1 with TRBJ1-1, with a possible D match to TRBD1 (5 bases). The CDR3 is made up of 13 amino acids. Looked up from germline, CDR1 is SQVTM and CDR2 is ANQGSEA. V was trimmed by 8 bases and J by 4 bases, leaving 17 bases between them. The CDR3 loop is CSPRMGQGTEAFF. The CDR3 nucleotides are TGCAGCCCCCGCATGGGGCAAGGCACTGAAGCTTTCTTT. The whole variable domain, remainder taken from reference TRBV29-1 and TRBJ1-1, is SAVISQKPSRDICQRGTSLTIQCQVDSQVTMMFWYRQQPGQSLTLIATANQGSEATYESGFVIDKFPISRPNLTFSTLTVSNMSPEDSSIYLCSPRMGQGTEAFFGQGTRLTVV.

The chain employs TRBV15 and TRBJ2-2; TRBD1 or TRBD2 may be the D gene (5 bases each). Germline-derived CDR1 and CDR2 are LNHNV and YYDKDF (reference sequence). Trimming removed 3 bases at V and 6 bases at J, with 14 bases between. The CDR3 covers 15 residues. CDR3 region: CATSSLALGAGELFF. The DNA of the CDR3 is TGTGCCACCAGCAGCTTGGCCCTGGGGGCCGGGGAGCTGTTTTTT.

V is TRBV15 and J is TRBJ2-5, with D unresolved. The CDR3 has 13 residues. V was clipped by 10 bases and J by 0 bases, with 12 bases between them. Germline assignment: CDR1 LNHNV and CDR2 YYDKDF (reference sequence). The chain's CDR3 is CARSNRHQETQYF. The CDR3 region has the DNA TGTGCCAGAAGCAACCGGCACCAAGAGACCCAGTACTTC.